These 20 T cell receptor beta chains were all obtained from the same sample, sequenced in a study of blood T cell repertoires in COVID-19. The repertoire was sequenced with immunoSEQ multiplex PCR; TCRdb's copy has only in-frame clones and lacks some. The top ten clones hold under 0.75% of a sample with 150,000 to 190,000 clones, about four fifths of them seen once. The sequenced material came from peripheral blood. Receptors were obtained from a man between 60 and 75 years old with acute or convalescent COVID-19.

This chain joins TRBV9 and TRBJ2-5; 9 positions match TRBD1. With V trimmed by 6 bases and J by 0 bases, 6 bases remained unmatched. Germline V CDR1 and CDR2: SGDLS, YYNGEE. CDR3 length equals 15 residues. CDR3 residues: CASTSTGGYQETQYF. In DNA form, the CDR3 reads TGTGCCAGCACCTCGACAGGGGGGTACCAAGAGACCCAGTACTTC.

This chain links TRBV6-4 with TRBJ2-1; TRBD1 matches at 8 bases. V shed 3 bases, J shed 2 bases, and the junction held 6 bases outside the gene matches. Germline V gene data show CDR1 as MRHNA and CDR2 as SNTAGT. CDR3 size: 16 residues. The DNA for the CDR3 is TGTGCCAGCAGTGAGACAGACAGGGGCACCTACAATGAGCAGTTCTTC. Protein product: CASSETDRGTYNEQFF.

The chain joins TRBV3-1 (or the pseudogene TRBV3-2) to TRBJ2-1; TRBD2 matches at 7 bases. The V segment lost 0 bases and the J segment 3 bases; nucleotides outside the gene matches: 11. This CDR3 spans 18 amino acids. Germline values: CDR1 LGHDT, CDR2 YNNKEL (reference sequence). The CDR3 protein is CASSQDFPLAGDYNEQFF. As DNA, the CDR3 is TGTGCCAGCAGCCAAGATTTTCCTTTGGCGGGGGACTACAATGAGCAGTTCTTC.

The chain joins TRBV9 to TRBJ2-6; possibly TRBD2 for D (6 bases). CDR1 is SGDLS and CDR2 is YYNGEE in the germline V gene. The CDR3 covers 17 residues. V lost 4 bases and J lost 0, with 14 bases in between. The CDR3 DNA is TGTGCCAGCAGCTCCAGGGAGGCCCTCTCTGGGGCCAACGTCCTGACTTTC. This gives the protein CASSSREALSGANVLTF.

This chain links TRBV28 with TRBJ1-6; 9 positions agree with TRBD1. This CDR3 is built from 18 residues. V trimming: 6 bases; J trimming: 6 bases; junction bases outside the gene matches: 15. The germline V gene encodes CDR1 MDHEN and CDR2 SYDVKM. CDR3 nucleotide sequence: TGTGCCAGCAGGGCAAGGGGGGACGGGACAGGGCCTAATTCACCCCTCCACTTT. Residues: CASRARGDGTGPNSPLHF.

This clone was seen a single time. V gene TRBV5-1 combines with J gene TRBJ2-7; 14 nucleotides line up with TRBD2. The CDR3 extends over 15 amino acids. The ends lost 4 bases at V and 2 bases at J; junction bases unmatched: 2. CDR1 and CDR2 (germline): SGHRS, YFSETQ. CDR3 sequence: CASSGTSGGPYEQYF. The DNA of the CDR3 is TGCGCCAGCAGCGGGACTAGCGGGGGCCCCTACGAGCAGTACTTC. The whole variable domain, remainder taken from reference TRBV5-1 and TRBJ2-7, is KAGVTQTPRYLIKTRGQQVTLSCSPISGHRSVSWYQQTPGQGLQFLFEYFSETQRNKGNFPGRFSGRQFSNSRSEMNVSTLELGDSALYLCASSGTSGGPYEQYFGPGTRLTVT.

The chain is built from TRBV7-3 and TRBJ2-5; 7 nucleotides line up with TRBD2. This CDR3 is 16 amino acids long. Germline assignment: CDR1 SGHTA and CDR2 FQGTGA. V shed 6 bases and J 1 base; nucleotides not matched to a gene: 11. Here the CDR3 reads CASSPPPAGFQETQYF. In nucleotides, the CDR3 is TGTGCCAGCAGTCCCCCCCCAGCGGGGTTCCAAGAGACCCAGTACTTC.

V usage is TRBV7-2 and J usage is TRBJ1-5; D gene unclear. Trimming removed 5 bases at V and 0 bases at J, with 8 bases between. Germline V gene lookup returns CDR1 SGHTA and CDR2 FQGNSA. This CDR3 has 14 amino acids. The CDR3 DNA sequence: TGTGCCAGCAGCCCCACGGGTAGCAATCAGCCCCAGCATTTT. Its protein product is CASSPTGSNQPQHF.

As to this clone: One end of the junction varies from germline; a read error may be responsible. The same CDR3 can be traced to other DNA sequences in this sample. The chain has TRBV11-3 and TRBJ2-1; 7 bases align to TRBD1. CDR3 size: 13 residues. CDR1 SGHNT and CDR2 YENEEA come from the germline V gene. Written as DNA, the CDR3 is TGCGCCAGCAGCTTTATAGGGGGCGGCCCCCAGTTCTTC. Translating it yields CASSFIGGGPQFF.

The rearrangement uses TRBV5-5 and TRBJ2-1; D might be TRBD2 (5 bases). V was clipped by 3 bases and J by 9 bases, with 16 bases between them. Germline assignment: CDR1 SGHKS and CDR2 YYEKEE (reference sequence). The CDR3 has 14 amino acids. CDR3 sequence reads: CASSSQLDRSEQFF. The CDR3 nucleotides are TGTGCCAGCAGCTCGCAACTAGATAGGAGTGAGCAGTTCTTC. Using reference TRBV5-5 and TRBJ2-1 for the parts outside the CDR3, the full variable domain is DAGVTQSPTHLIKTRGQQVTLRCSPISGHKSVSWYQQVLGQGPQFIFQYYEKEERGRGNFPDRFSARQFPNYSSELNVNALLLGDSALYLCASSSQLDRSEQFFGPGTRLTVL.

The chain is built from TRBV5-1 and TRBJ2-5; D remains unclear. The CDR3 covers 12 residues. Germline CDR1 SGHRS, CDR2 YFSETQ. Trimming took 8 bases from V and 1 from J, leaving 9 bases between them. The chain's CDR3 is CASMALQETQYF. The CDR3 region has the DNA TGCGCCAGTATGGCTCTCCAAGAGACCCAGTACTTC. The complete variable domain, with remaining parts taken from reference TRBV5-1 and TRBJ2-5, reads KAGVTQTPRYLIKTRGQQVTLSCSPISGHRSVSWYQQTPGQGLQFLFEYFSETQRNKGNFPGRFSGRQFSNSRSEMNVSTLELGDSALYLCASMALQETQYFGPGTRLLVL.

The CDR3 nucleotides are TGTGCCAGCAGCTTAGGGGACAGGGAAATCCGTGAGCAGTTCTTC. Translating gives CASSLGDREIREQFF. V is TRBV7-2 and J is TRBJ2-1, with 9 bases matching TRBD1. This CDR3 is built from 15 residues. After removal of 1 base from V and 9 bases from J, the junction contained 7 bases not matched to a gene. Germline assignment: CDR1 SGHTA and CDR2 FQGNSA.

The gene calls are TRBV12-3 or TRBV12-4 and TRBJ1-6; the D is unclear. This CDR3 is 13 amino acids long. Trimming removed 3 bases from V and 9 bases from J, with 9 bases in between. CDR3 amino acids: CASSLQVGSPLHF. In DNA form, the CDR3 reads TGTGCCAGCAGTTTGCAGGTCGGTTCACCCCTCCACTTT.

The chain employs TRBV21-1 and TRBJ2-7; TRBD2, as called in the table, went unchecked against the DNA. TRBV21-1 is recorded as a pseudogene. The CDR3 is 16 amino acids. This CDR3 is CASTPLPGEGNYEQYF. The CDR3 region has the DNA TGTGCCAGCACCCCTCTACCGGGAGAAGGGAACTACGAGCAGTACTTC.

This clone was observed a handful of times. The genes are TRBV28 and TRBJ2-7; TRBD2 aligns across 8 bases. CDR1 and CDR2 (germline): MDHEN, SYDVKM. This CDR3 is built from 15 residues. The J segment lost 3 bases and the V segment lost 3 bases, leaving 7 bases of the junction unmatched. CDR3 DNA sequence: TGTGCCAGCAGTTTGAGGAGCGGGAGACTCTACGAGCAGTACTTC. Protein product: CASSLRSGRLYEQYF.

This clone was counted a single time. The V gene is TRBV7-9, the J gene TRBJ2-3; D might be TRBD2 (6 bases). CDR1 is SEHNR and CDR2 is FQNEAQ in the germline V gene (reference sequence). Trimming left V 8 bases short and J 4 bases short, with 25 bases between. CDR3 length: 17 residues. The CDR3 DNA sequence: TGTGCCAGCGGACCGCTGGGGGTCGGGACTTCCTCAGATACGCAGTATTTT. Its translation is CASGPLGVGTSSDTQYF. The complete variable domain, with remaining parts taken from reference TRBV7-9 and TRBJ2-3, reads DTGVSQNPRHKITKRGQNVTFRCDPISEHNRLYWYRQTLGQGPEFLTYFQNEAQLEKSRLLSDRFSAERPKGSFSTLEIQRTEQGDSAMYLCASGPLGVGTSSDTQYFGPGTRLTVL.

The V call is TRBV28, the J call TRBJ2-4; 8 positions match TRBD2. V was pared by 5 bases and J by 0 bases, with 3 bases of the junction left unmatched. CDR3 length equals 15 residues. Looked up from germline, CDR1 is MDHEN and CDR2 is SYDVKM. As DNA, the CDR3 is TGTGCCAGCAGTGGTAGCGGGGCAGCCAAAAACATTCAGTACTTC. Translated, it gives CASSGSGAAKNIQYF.

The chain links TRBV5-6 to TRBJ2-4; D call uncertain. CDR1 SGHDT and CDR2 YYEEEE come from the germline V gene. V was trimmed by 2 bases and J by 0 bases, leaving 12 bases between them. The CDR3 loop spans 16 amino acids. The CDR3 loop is CASSLREILAKNIQYF. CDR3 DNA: TGTGCCAGCAGCTTACGAGAAATCTTAGCCAAAAACATTCAGTACTTC.

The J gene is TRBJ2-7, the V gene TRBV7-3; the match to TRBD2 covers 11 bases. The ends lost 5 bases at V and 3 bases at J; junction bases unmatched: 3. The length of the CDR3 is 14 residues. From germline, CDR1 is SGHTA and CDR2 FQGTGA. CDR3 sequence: CASSKTSGSYEQYF. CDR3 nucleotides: TGTGCCAGCAGCAAAACTAGCGGGAGCTACGAGCAGTACTTC.

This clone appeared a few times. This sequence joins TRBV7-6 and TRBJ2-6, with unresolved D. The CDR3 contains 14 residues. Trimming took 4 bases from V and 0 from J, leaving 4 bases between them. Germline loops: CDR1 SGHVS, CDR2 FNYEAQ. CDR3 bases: TGTGCCAGCAGCTCCTCCTCTGGGGCCAACGTCCTGACTTTC. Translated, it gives CASSSSSGANVLTF.